These 29 T cell receptor beta chains were sequenced from one sample in a study of beta chain features in type 1 diabetes. Study-wide points: Moderate but significant shortening of TCRB CDR3s was recorded in all four CD4+ subsets from Type 1 diabetes patients.

Their specific antigens are unknown. The isolated RNA, all of it, was reverse transcribed, so expressed TCRB transcripts were what got sequenced. Sequenced by immunoSEQ multiplex PCR; TCRdb stores in-frame clones only, minus some. The sample lists 550,000 to 850,000 clones, 13% occurring once. The sequenced sample consisted of naive CD4+ T cells from blood. The source of these receptors is a man aged 18-30 years with type 1 diabetes.

This clone has just a few counts. This chain uses TRBV7-2 with TRBJ2-3; 7 positions agree with TRBD2. Germline CDR1 reads SGHTA; CDR2 reads FQGNSA. Trimming removed 2 bases from V and 0 bases from J; junction bases left unmatched: 2. The CDR3 has 15 amino acids. CDR3 DNA sequence: TGTGCCAGCAGCTTACGGGGGGATAGCACAGATACGCAGTATTTT. Amino acid sequence: CASSLRGDSTDTQYF.

This clone was counted only a few times. This sequence joins TRBV5-6 and TRBJ1-2; maybe TRBD1 (5 bases). This CDR3 is built from 12 residues. CDR1 and CDR2 (germline): SGHDT, YYEEEE. V lost 9 bases and J lost 4, with 13 bases in between. The CDR3: CATQGSSYGYTF. The CDR3 DNA is TGTGCCACCCAGGGTTCGAGCTATGGCTACACCTTC. The full variable domain, completed using reference TRBV5-6 and TRBJ1-2, is DAGVTQSPTHLIKTRGQQVTLRCSPKSGHDTVSWYQQALGQGPQFIFQYYEEEERQRGNFPDRFSGHQFPNYSSELNVNALLLGDSALYLCATQGSSYGYTFGSGTRLTVV.

V usage is TRBV9 and J usage is TRBJ2-3, with D perhaps TRBD2 (7 bases). The length of the CDR3 is 17 residues. Per germline, CDR1 SGDLS and CDR2 YYNGEE. Trimming cost V 4 bases and J 1 base, with 19 bases left between them. The CDR3 nucleotides read TGTGCCAGCAGCCCCTATGGTCGGGGGGCCGGCACAGATACGCAGTATTTT. This sequence encodes CASSPYGRGAGTDTQYF.

This clone was picked up a small number of times. The CDR3 protein is CASSPLGGGYEQYF. CDR3 DNA sequence: TGTGCCAGCAGCCCCCTGGGGGGCGGCTACGAGCAGTACTTC. The gene calls are TRBV5-6 and TRBJ2-7, with D possibly called TRBD1 or TRBD2 (6 bases each). This CDR3 region has 14 residues. The ends were cut back, 4 bases at V and 3 bases at J, with 14 bases in the middle. Germline CDR1 is SGHDT and CDR2 is YYEEEE.

This clone was detected a few times. CDR3 DNA: TGTGCCAGTAGTTCCCTAACCGGGACAGGGTTTTCAAACATTCAGTACTTC. It is translated as CASSSLTGTGFSNIQYF. The rearrangement links TRBV19 to TRBJ2-4, with 9 nucleotides matching TRBD1. CDR3 length: 17 residues. Looked up from germline, CDR1 is LNHDA and CDR2 is SQIVND (reference sequence). Trimming cost V 5 bases and J 6 bases; bases outside gene matches: 14.

The chain employs TRBV7-2 and TRBJ1-6; a weak D match, TRBD1 (6 bases). Deletions cut 5 bases from V and 7 bases from J, with 12 bases between. Germline-derived CDR1 and CDR2 are SGHTA and FQGNSA. The CDR3 is made up of 14 amino acids. CDR3: CASSPGVSNSPLHF. The DNA of the CDR3 is TGTGCCAGCAGCCCAGGGGTCTCGAATTCACCCCTCCACTTT.

This clone has more than one count but fewer than ten. The genes are TRBV5-1 and TRBJ1-1; the D is unclear. CDR1 is SGHRS, CDR2 YFSETQ, per germline. V dropped 2 bases and J dropped 3 bases, with 11 bases sitting between them. CDR3 size: 14 residues. CDR3 region: CASSFSGLDTEAFF. The CDR3 DNA reads TGCGCCAGCAGCTTCTCCGGTCTGGACACTGAAGCTTTCTTT.

In this sample, this clone turned up once. CDR3 in amino acids: CATSRGDRGGDTQYF. CDR3 nucleotide sequence: TGTGCCACCAGCAGAGGGGACAGGGGCGGAGATACGCAGTATTTT. The chain carries TRBV15 and TRBJ2-3; 10 bases are shared with TRBD1. Unmatched junction bases numbered 3, after V lost 1 base and J lost 5 bases. Germline V CDR1 and CDR2: LNHNV, YYDKDF (reference sequence). CDR3 length equals 15 residues.

The chain carries TRBV25-1 and TRBJ2-5, with 11 bases lining up with TRBD2. Trimming removed 0 bases from V and 4 bases from J; junction bases left unmatched: 1. Germline lookup yields CDR1 MGHDK and CDR2 SYGVNS. This CDR3 is built from 15 residues. The CDR3 DNA follows: TGTGCCAGCAGTGAATATACTAGCGGGGGAGAGACCCAGTACTTC. Encoded protein: CASSEYTSGGETQYF.

This chain connects TRBV9 to TRBJ1-4, with D uncertain. The germline V and J ends were trimmed by 2 bases and 1 base, with 6 bases remaining between them. The CDR3 runs 14 residues. CDR1 is SGDLS and CDR2 is YYNGEE in the germline V gene. The chain's CDR3 is CASSVRGTNEKLFF. The CDR3 DNA is TGTGCCAGCAGCGTCAGAGGAACTAATGAAAAACTGTTTTTT. Supplemented by reference TRBV9 and TRBJ1-4, the full variable domain reads DSGVTQTPKHLITATGQRVTLRCSPRSGDLSVYWYQQSLDQGLQFLIQYYNGEERAKGNILERFSAQQFPDLHSELNLSSLELGDSALYFCASSVRGTNEKLFFGSGTQLSVL.

This clone was seen just once. CDR3 in amino acids: CASSEGTEYNSPLHF. The CDR3 bases are TGTGCCAGCAGTGAAGGGACCGAGTATAATTCACCCCTCCACTTT. The V and J genes are TRBV6-1 and TRBJ1-6; D uncertain. The CDR3 has 15 amino acids. Trimming removed 1 base at V and 4 bases at J, with 8 bases between. Per the germline V gene, CDR1 is MNHNS and CDR2 is SASEGT.

Worth noting for this clone: Germline and junction disagree at one end, which may indicate a read error. The V and J genes are TRBV28 and TRBJ2-1; TRBD2 is a possible D gene (6 bases). Germline V lookup: CDR1 MDHEN, CDR2 SYDVKM. The CDR3 loop spans 15 amino acids. CDR3 sequence (DNA): TGTGCCAGCAGCTTATCGGGACTGTCCTACAATGAGCAGTTCTTC. Its protein product is CASSLSGLSYNEQFF.

The chain is built from TRBV18 and TRBJ2-1; the D gene is possibly TRBD2 (5 bases). Germline-derived CDR1 and CDR2 are KGHSH and LQKENI. The V end lost 3 bases, the J end lost 9 bases, and 15 bases lay between the germline ends. CDR3 length: 14 amino acids. This chain's CDR3 is CASSPRQVEGEQFF. CDR3 in DNA: TGTGCCAGCTCACCTCGGCAGGTAGAGGGTGAGCAGTTCTTC.

The chain uses TRBV7-9 and TRBJ2-2; D could derive from TRBD1 or TRBD2 (5 bases each). The CDR3 spans 13 residues. Germline V CDR1 and CDR2: SEHNR, FQNEAQ (reference sequence). The V end was cut by 1 base, the J end by 6 bases, with 6 bases between. The CDR3 reads CASSLEGPGELFF. DNA of the CDR3: TGTGCCAGCAGCTTAGAGGGACCCGGGGAGCTGTTTTTT.

The chain recombines TRBV7-2 with TRBJ2-3; D may correspond to TRBD1 or TRBD2 (5 bases each). Germline V gene sequence: CDR1 SGHTA, CDR2 FQGNSA. V was pared by 6 bases and J by 5 bases, with 15 bases between. This CDR3 has 14 residues. The CDR3, as DNA: TGTGCCAGCAGGTGGGGGACGTCACAAGATACGCAGTATTTT. Translating gives CASRWGTSQDTQYF.

This rearrangement joins TRBV18 to TRBJ2-3; 9 nucleotides align to TRBD1. After removal of 3 bases from V and 2 bases from J, the junction contained 6 bases not matched to a gene. CDR3 length: 16 amino acids. The V gene's germline CDR1 is KGHSH and CDR2 LQKENI. The CDR3 here is CASSPRTGVVTDTQYF. CDR3 DNA: TGTGCCAGCTCACCCCGGACAGGGGTGGTCACAGATACGCAGTATTTT. Combining the CDR3 with reference TRBV18 and TRBJ2-3 gives the whole variable domain NAGVMQNPRHLVRRRGQEARLRCSPMKGHSHVYWYRQLPEEGLKFMVYLQKENIIDESGMPKERFSAEFPKEGPSILRIQQVVRGDSAAYFCASSPRTGVVTDTQYFGPGTRLTVL.

This chain uses TRBV4-1 with TRBJ2-5, with TRBD2 matching 12 bases. With V trimmed by 2 bases and J by 4 bases, 11 bases remained unmatched. This CDR3 region has 18 residues. Germline V CDR1 and CDR2: MGHRA, YSYEKL. In DNA form, the CDR3 reads TGCGCCAGCAGCCAATCCTCTAGCGGGGGGGCGATGAGAGAGACCCAGTACTTC. This translates into CASSQSSSGGAMRETQYF.

This clone was counted between two and nine times. The chain joins TRBV6-5 to TRBJ1-5; D might be TRBD1 (5 bases). The CDR3 is 16 amino acids. The germline gives CDR1 MNHEY, CDR2 SVGAGI. Trimming stripped 0 bases from V and 5 bases from J, with 14 bases between. CDR3 sequence reads: CASSYSPGFGDQPQHF. CDR3 sequence (DNA): TGTGCCAGCAGTTACTCCCCAGGGTTTGGCGATCAGCCCCAGCATTTT.

This CDR3 reads CASIGGSGTYEQYF. Here the CDR3 DNA reads TGTGCCAGCATTGGGGGATCGGGAACCTACGAGCAGTACTTC. The rearrangement links TRBV6-7 to TRBJ2-7, with D perhaps TRBD1 or TRBD2 (5 bases each). TRBV6-7 is designated an ORF whose function remains uncertain. Trimming pared 7 bases from V and 2 bases from J, leaving 15 bases between. The CDR3 contains 14 residues.

The chain couples TRBV30 to TRBJ1-1; TRBD1 matches at 10 bases. This CDR3 has 18 amino acids. From germline, CDR1 is GTSNPN and CDR2 SVGIG (reference sequence). Germline trimming cut 4 bases from V and 1 base from J; bases unmatched to any gene: 15. CDR3 region: CAWTPILRDRGGNTEAFF. CDR3 nucleotides: TGTGCCTGGACGCCGATCCTCCGGGACAGGGGCGGGAACACTGAAGCTTTCTTT. Full variable domain (outside the CDR3, taken from reference TRBV30 and TRBJ1-1): SQTIHQWPATLVQPVGSPLSLECTVEGTSNPNLYWYRQAAGRGLQLLFYSVGIGQISSEVPQNLSASRPQDRQFILSSKKLLLSDSGFYLCAWTPILRDRGGNTEAFFGQGTRLTVV.

V gene TRBV6-5 combines with J gene TRBJ2-7; no firm D call. Germline CDR1 MNHEY, CDR2 SVGAGI. V was shortened by 0 bases and J by 0 bases, with 6 bases between the two germline ends. There are 14 residues in the CDR3. DNA for the CDR3: TGTGCCAGCAGTTACTCTTCTATCTCCTACGAGCAGTACTTC. Translated: CASSYSSISYEQYF.

This clone came up a few times. The chain has TRBV4-1 and TRBJ1-2; the D is unclear. Germline V gene lookup returns CDR1 MGHRA and CDR2 YSYEKL. Between the trimmed V and J ends, which lost 5 bases and 2 bases, there was a span of 15 bases. The CDR3 length is 15 residues. The CDR3 bases are TGCGCCAGCAGCAAAAACATCAAGGACAACTATGGCTACACCTTC. Translation: CASSKNIKDNYGYTF.

The gene calls are TRBV11-3 and TRBJ2-6, with 10 nucleotides matching TRBD1. V lost 5 bases to trimming and J lost 0 bases; unmatched junction nucleotides: 4. CDR3 length: 17 amino acids. Germline V gives CDR1 SGHNT, CDR2 YENEEA. The CDR3 spells CASSPGTGDSGANVLTF. Here the CDR3 DNA reads TGTGCCAGCAGCCCCGGGACAGGGGACTCTGGGGCCAACGTCCTGACTTTC.

This clone was recorded a few times. This chain joins TRBV2 and TRBJ2-2; no clear D gene. Germline V gives CDR1 SNHLY, CDR2 FYNNEI. This CDR3 is built from 13 residues. The V and J ends lost 6 bases and 2 bases respectively, with 7 bases between them. In DNA form, the CDR3 reads TGTGCCAGCAGGTCCGGCAACACCGGGGAGCTGTTTTTT. Protein: CASRSGNTGELFF.

This clone was detected only a few times. The chain links TRBV2 to TRBJ2-7, with D perhaps matching TRBD2 (6 bases). The V gene lost 7 bases and the J gene lost 4 bases, with 14 bases spanning the gap. Germline V lookup: CDR1 SNHLY, CDR2 FYNNEI. This CDR3 has 13 amino acids. The CDR3 region is CASTHPSAYEQYF. The CDR3 DNA sequence: TGTGCCAGCACTCACCCTAGCGCATACGAGCAGTACTTC.

This clone has just a few counts. Other DNA sequences in this sample translate to the same CDR3. J is TRBJ2-5 and V is TRBV7-9, with 9 bases fitting TRBD1. CDR1 is SEHNR, CDR2 FQNEAQ, per germline (reference sequence). V shed 5 bases, J shed 5 bases, and the junction held 6 bases outside the gene matches. CDR3 size: 14 residues. CDR3 coding DNA: TGTGCCAGCAGCCCTCGGACAGGGGAGGAGACCCAGTACTTC. Its protein is CASSPRTGEETQYF.

This sequence joins TRBV5-1 and TRBJ2-3; D remains ambiguous. Trimming pared 0 bases from V and 5 bases from J, leaving 7 bases between. Per the germline V gene, CDR1 is SGHRS and CDR2 is YFSETQ. There are 13 residues in the CDR3. CDR3 protein: CASSLVGLDTQYF. The CDR3 region has the DNA TGCGCCAGCAGCTTGGTCGGTTTAGATACGCAGTATTTT.

This clone was seen a few times. The gene calls are TRBV4-1 and TRBJ2-5, with D perhaps TRBD2 (5 bases). Trimming shortened V by 3 bases and J by 1 base, and 9 bases separated the two germline ends. CDR1 MGHRA and CDR2 YSYEKL come from the germline V gene. CDR3 length equals 14 residues. This chain's CDR3 is CASSQARGQETQYF. The CDR3 DNA reads as TGCGCCAGCAGCCAGGCTCGGGGCCAAGAGACCCAGTACTTC.

J is TRBJ1-3 and V is TRBV30, with D perhaps TRBD1 (5 bases). In germline, CDR1 is GTSNPN, CDR2 SVGIG (reference sequence). CDR3 length: 13 residues. The V and J ends lost 2 bases and 3 bases respectively, with 8 bases between them. The CDR3 DNA sequence: TGTGCCTGGAGTTCGACAGATGGAAACACCATATATTTT. This sequence encodes CAWSSTDGNTIYF.